The 2 T cell receptor beta chains below were found in one sample sequenced in a study of T cells in Graves' hyperthyroidism and ophthalmopathy. Amplification of TCR beta CDR3 regions was performed using RNA transcripts as template. First-round RT-PCR targeting the TCR CDR3 was performed with the HTBI primer set. TCRdb passed the multiplex PCR reads through MiXCR, listing each CDR3 protein once. Of 620,000 or so distinct CDR3 sequences in the sample, 13% to 15% were seen once. Input material: blood. Receptors originate from a woman between 50 and 59 years old with Graves' ophthalmopathy.

This clonotype was detected ten times or more. The V call is TRBV7-2, the J call TRBJ2-1; TRBD2 matches at 13 bases. In germline, CDR1 is SGHTA, CDR2 FQGNSA. The CDR3 totals 16 residues. The V gene end was trimmed by 2 bases and the J gene end by 8 bases; junction bases not matched to a gene: 6. CDR3 sequence (DNA): TGTGCCAGCAGCTTAAGAGGACTAGCGGGAGTCTATGAGCAGTTCTTC. Residues: CASSLRGLAGVYEQFF.

Regarding this clonotype: It may be a read error: a sequence one base away is much more abundant. In nucleotides, the CDR3 is TGTGTTAGTGGTTTGGATGATCAGCCCCAGCATTTT. It yields the protein CVSGLDDQPQHF. The V gene is TRBV12-5, the J gene TRBJ1-5; D is uncertain. Germline V gene lookup returns CDR1 LGHNT and CDR2 FRNRAP. The CDR3 consists of 12 residues. Together with reference TRBV12-5 and TRBJ1-5, the CDR3 gives the full variable domain: DARVTQTPRHKVTEMGQEVTMRCQPILGHNTVFWYRQTMMQGLELLAYFRNRAPLDDSGMPKDRFSAEMPDATLATLKIQPSEPRDSAVYFCVSGLDDQPQHFGDGTRLSIL.